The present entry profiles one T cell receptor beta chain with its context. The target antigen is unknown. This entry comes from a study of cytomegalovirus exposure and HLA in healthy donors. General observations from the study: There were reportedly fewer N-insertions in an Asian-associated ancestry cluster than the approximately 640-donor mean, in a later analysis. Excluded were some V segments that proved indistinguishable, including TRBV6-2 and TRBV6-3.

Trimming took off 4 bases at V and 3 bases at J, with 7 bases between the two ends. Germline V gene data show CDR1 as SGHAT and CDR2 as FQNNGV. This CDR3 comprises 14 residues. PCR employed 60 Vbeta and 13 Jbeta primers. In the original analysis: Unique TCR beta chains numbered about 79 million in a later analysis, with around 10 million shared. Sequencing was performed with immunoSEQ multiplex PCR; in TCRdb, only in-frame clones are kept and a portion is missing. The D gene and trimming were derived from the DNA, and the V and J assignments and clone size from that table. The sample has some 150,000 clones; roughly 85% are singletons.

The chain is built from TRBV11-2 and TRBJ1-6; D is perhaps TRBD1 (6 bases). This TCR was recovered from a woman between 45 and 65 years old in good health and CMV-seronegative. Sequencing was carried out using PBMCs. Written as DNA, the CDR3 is TGTGCCAGCAGCTCGACAGGCTATAATTCACCCCTCCACTTT. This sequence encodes CASSSTGYNSPLHF.